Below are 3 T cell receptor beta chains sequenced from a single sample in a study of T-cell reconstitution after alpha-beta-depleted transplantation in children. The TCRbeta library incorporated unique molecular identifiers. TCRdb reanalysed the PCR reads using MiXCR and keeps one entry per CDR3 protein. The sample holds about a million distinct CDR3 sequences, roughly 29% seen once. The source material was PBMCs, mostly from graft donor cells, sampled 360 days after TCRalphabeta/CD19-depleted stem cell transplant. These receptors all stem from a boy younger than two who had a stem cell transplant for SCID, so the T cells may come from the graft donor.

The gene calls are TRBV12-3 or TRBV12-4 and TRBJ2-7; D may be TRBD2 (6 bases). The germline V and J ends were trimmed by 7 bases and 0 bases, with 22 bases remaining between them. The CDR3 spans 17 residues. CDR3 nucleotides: TGTGCCAGCACCTTCCGGGGACTCCTTAAGAGCTCCTACGAGCAGTACTTC. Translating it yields CASTFRGLLKSSYEQYF.

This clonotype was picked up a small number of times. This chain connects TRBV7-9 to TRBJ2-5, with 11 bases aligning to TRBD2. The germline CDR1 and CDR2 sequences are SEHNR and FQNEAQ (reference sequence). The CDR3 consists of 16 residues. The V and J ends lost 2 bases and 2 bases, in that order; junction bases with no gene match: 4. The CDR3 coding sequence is TGTGCCAGCAGCTTATCTAGCGGGGGGTTACAAGAGACCCAGTACTTC. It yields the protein CASSLSSGGLQETQYF. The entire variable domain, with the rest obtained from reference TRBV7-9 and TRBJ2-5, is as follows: DTGVSQNPRHKITKRGQNVTFRCDPISEHNRLYWYRQTLGQGPEFLTYFQNEAQLEKSRLLSDRFSAERPKGSFSTLEIQRTEQGDSAMYLCASSLSSGGLQETQYFGPGTRLLVL.

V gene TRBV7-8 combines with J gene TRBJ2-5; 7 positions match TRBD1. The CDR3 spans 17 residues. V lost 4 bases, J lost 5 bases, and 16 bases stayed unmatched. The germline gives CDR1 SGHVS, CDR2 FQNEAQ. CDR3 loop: CASSSRPQTTGSETQYF. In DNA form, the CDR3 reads TGTGCCAGCAGCTCCCGACCCCAAACGACAGGGAGCGAGACCCAGTACTTC. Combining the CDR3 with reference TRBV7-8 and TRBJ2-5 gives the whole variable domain GAGVSQSPRYKVAKRGQDVALRCDPISGHVSLFWYQQALGQGPEFLTYFQNEAQLDKSGLPSDRFFAERPEGSVSTLKIQRTQQEDSAVYLCASSSRPQTTGSETQYFGPGTRLLVL.